The next 3 T cell receptor beta chains were all read from a single sample in a study of cytotoxic CD8 clonotypes in ibrutinib-treated CLL. Generated by immunoSEQ multiplex PCR, the TCRdb table keeps only in-frame clones and is missing some. This sample has roughly 250,000 clones, with 70% found just once. Sequenced here: PBMCs, sampled after 24 months of ibrutinib treatment. Receptor source: a human donor with chronic lymphocytic leukemia.

The chain combines TRBV11-2 with TRBJ2-1, with D tentatively TRBD1 (6 bases). V was shortened by 5 bases and J by 7 bases, with 12 bases between the two germline ends. Germline V gene data show CDR1 as SGHAT and CDR2 as FQNNGV. The CDR3 contains 13 residues. CDR3 DNA sequence: TGTGCCAGCAGCCCCTGGGGGCGGAATGAGCAGTTCTTC. As protein: CASSPWGRNEQFF.

The genes are TRBV19 and TRBJ2-2, with 8 bases identical to TRBD1. This CDR3 region has 15 residues. V shed 3 bases, J shed 4 bases, and the junction held 4 bases outside the gene matches. CDR1 LNHDA and CDR2 SQIVND come from the germline V gene (reference sequence). The DNA for the CDR3 is TGTGCCAGTAGTATGACAGGGGCGGGCACCGGGGAGCTGTTTTTT. This encodes CASSMTGAGTGELFF.

This clone occurred a few times. The V and J genes are TRBV11-2 and TRBJ1-1; maybe TRBD1 (5 bases). Germline values: CDR1 SGHAT, CDR2 FQNNGV. The V gene lost 5 bases and the J gene lost 12 bases, with 16 bases spanning the gap. The CDR3 sequence is 12 residues long. This CDR3 is CASSQFGTSTFF. The CDR3 DNA sequence: TGTGCCAGCAGCCAATTTGGGACGTCAACTTTCTTT.